The rows below give T cell receptor beta chains drawn from one sample of a study of T-cell memory formation after mild COVID-19. TCRdb reprocessed the 5' RACE reads with MiXCR, giving one entry per CDR3 protein. The table records roughly 89,000 distinct CDR3 sequences, roughly 16% of them present only once. The sequencing sample was made of PBMCs or a T cell subset sorted from them (not recorded which). The receptors here all came from a young man who had mild COVID-19 (a few samples of this study predate the infection). Cell type and time point are not known. Both conserved end residues are part of each CDR3. The D gene is left open where the match is weak. A row's size may be missing; if present it is once, few, many or a size class.

V gene,clone size,J gene,D gene,CDR3 DNA,CDR3 protein
TRBV29-1,few,TRBJ2-7,.,TGCAGCGTTCCCGGGACCGATACCTACGAGCAGTACTTC,CSVPGTDTYEQYF
TRBV24-1,.,TRBJ2-3,.,TGTGCCACCAGTCGGGGAGCAGATACGCAGTATTTT,CATSRGADTQYF
TRBV5-1,.,TRBJ2-7,.,TGCGCCAGCAGCTCTCGGACTCCGTCCTACGAGCAGTACTTC,CASSSRTPSYEQYF
TRBV27,few,TRBJ2-3,TRBD2,TGTGCCAGCAGTTTGGGGACTAGCGGGTTCTTCACGCAGTATTTT,CASSLGTSGFFTQYF
TRBV5-1,many,TRBJ1-1,.,TGCGCCAGCAGCTTGGGAGGGTTGAACACTGAAGCTTTCTTT,CASSLGGLNTEAFF
TRBV27,.,TRBJ1-5,TRBD1,TGTGCCAGCAGTCCGAACAGGGGGCAGCCCCAGCATTTT,CASSPNRGQPQHF
TRBV12-3/TRBV12-4,.,TRBJ1-2,.,TGTGCCAGCAGTCAAGACCCCTATGGCTACACCTTC,CASSQDPYGYTF
TRBV6-1,.,TRBJ1-5,TRBD1,TGTGCCAGCATGAGATGGACAGGGGACAATCAGCCCCAGCATTTT,CASMRWTGDNQPQHF
TRBV4-2,few,TRBJ2-3,.,TGTGCCAGCAGCCGCCTTGCGGATGTGTTTAGCACAGATACGCAGTATTTT,CASSRLADVFSTDTQYF
TRBV7-2,.,TRBJ2-6,.,TGTGCCAGCGAGCCAGAGATCTCTGGGGCCAACGTCCTGACTTTC,CASEPEISGANVLTF
TRBV11-2,few,TRBJ2-5,TRBD2,TGTGCCAGCAGCGGCCGGACTAGCGGGGGGGAAGAGACCCAGTACTTC,CASSGRTSGGEETQYF
TRBV7-9,.,TRBJ2-7,TRBD1,TGTGCCAGCAGCTTTGGACAGGACGGGCAGTACTTC,CASSFGQDGQYF
TRBV7-2,once,TRBJ1-5,.,TGTGCCAGCAGCGTCTATAGCAATCAGCCCCAGCATTTT,CASSVYSNQPQHF
TRBV12-3/TRBV12-4,many,TRBJ2-1,TRBD2,TGTGCCAGCAGTATCGGGACTAGCGGTGAGCAGTTCTTC,CASSIGTSGEQFF
TRBV5-6,.,TRBJ1-5,.,TGTGCCAGCAGCTTGAAGGCAGCTAATCAGCCCCAGCATTTT,CASSLKAANQPQHF
TRBV9,few,TRBJ2-7,TRBD1,TGTGCCAGCAGCGTAGGGGACAGCTACGAGCAGTACTTC,CASSVGDSYEQYF
TRBV4-3,.,TRBJ2-6,.,TGCGCCAGCAGCCAAGGGCCAGGGGCTGCGGCCAACGTCCTGACTTTC,CASSQGPGAAANVLTF
TRBV6-5,few,TRBJ1-1,TRBD1,TGTGCCAGCAGTTCTCGGGACAGGGGTTTTATGAACACTGAAGCTTTCTTT,CASSSRDRGFMNTEAFF
TRBV4-3,few,TRBJ2-3,TRBD2,TGCGCCAGCAGCCAAGCGGTAGCGGGGCTCACAGATACGCAGTATTTT,CASSQAVAGLTDTQYF
TRBV19,.,TRBJ2-1,.,TGTGCCAGTAGTATAGGGACATATGAGCAGTTCTTC,CASSIGTYEQFF
TRBV5-1,few,TRBJ2-7,TRBD2,TGCGCCAGCAGCCCCCGCCGGGGAGGGAGCTCCTACGAGCAGTACTTC,CASSPRRGGSSYEQYF
TRBV11-2,few,TRBJ2-4,.,TGTGCCAGCAGCCGGGCCGCGGGGAGCAAAAACATTCAGTACTTC,CASSRAAGSKNIQYF
TRBV6-5,.,TRBJ1-2,.,TGTGCCAGCAGGCGGACTGAGGGGGGCTACACCTTC,CASRRTEGGYTF
TRBV11-2,few,TRBJ1-1,TRBD1,TGTGCCAGCAGCCCGAGTTCGTACAGGGGGCGTGAGACTGAAGCTTTCTTT,CASSPSSYRGRETEAFF
TRBV12-3/TRBV12-4,many,TRBJ2-3,TRBD2,TGTGCCAGCAGTGGGTTAGCGGGGAGCACAGATACGCAGTATTTT,CASSGLAGSTDTQYF
TRBV12-3/TRBV12-4,many,TRBJ2-7,TRBD2,TGTGCCAGCAGCCCCCTAGCGGGGTCCTACGAGCAGTACTTC,CASSPLAGSYEQYF
TRBV7-3,.,TRBJ2-5,TRBD2,TGTGCCAGCAGCCCGGGGGGAGCGGGGTCCAAGACCCAGTACTTC,CASSPGGAGSKTQYF
TRBV5-4,.,TRBJ2-3,.,TGTGCCAGCAGCTTGAGGGCAGGGGGGGATACGCAGTATTTT,CASSLRAGGDTQYF
TRBV5-5,.,TRBJ2-3,TRBD1,TGTGCCAGCAGCTCCACAGGGGTGGATACGCAGTATTTT,CASSSTGVDTQYF
TRBV6-2/TRBV6-3,few,TRBJ2-1,.,TGTGCCAGCAGTCCTGGGATTCTCAATGAGCAGTTCTTC,CASSPGILNEQFF
TRBV6-1,few,TRBJ2-1,TRBD2,TGTGCCAGCAGGGGACTAGCGGGGGGAAATGTCCATGAGCAGTTCTTC,CASRGLAGGNVHEQFF
TRBV14,few,TRBJ2-5,.,TGTGCCAGCAGCCGAAAAAAGTGGGAAGAGACCCAGTACTTC,CASSRKKWEETQYF
TRBV7-9,few,TRBJ2-1,TRBD2,TGTGCCAGCAGCCCACCCCGGCGGGGGACCTACAATGAGCAGTTCTTC,CASSPPRRGTYNEQFF
TRBV4-1,.,TRBJ1-6,.,TGCGCCAGCAGCCAAGCTACAGGGTTGGATTCACCCCTCCACTTT,CASSQATGLDSPLHF
TRBV7-9,.,TRBJ1-1,.,TGTGCCAGCAGCCCGACTGCGAACACTGAAGCTTTCTTT,CASSPTANTEAFF
TRBV6-2/TRBV6-3,.,TRBJ2-7,.,TGTGCCAGCAGTTACTCCGGGGACGCCTCCTACGAGCAGTACTTC,CASSYSGDASYEQYF
TRBV20-1,many,TRBJ2-2,.,TGCAGTGCTTCCATACCCCTACAGGGAGGGGAGCTGTTTTTT,CSASIPLQGGELFF
TRBV20-1,.,TRBJ2-7,.,TGCAGTGCTAGTCCCAAGGGGCTCTACGAGCAGTACTTC,CSASPKGLYEQYF
TRBV10-2,few,TRBJ1-4,.,TGCGCCAGCAGCGCCGGGCCAGTCGGTGAAAAACTGTTTTTT,CASSAGPVGEKLFF
TRBV7-3,few,TRBJ2-3,.,TGTGCCAGCAGCTTGGGGTGGAGTCTGGGCACAGATACGCAGTATTTT,CASSLGWSLGTDTQYF
TRBV27,.,TRBJ2-3,TRBD2,TGTGCCAGCTGGAGCGGGGGGGCCCCAGATACGCAGTATTTT,CASWSGGAPDTQYF
TRBV4-3,.,TRBJ2-3,.,TGCGCCAGCAGCCAAGTCGGACAGAACACAGATACGCAGTATTTT,CASSQVGQNTDTQYF
TRBV6-5,.,TRBJ1-2,.,TGTGCCAGCAGTTACAGAAAGGAGGAGGATAAATATGGCTACACCTTC,CASSYRKEEDKYGYTF